The 30 T cell receptor beta chains presented below share a single source sample, sequenced in a study of shared clonotypes between healthy human individuals. Assay: immunoSEQ multiplex PCR; the TCRdb copy retains only in-frame clones and omits some. The top ten clones hold around 0.32% of a sample with approximately 400,000 clones, 95% to 97% of them seen once. Sequences were obtained from memory CD8+ T cells sorted from blood. Subset noted: CD45RO+ cells pooled with CCR7-negative TemRA cells. Receptor source: a man younger than 40 in good health.

The J gene is TRBJ2-2, the V gene TRBV15, with no clear D. With 1 base removed from V and 8 bases from J, the gap between germline ends came to 14 bases. Per the germline V gene, CDR1 is LNHNV and CDR2 is YYDKDF (reference sequence). This CDR3 comprises 15 residues. CDR3 amino acids: CATSRGYREEGELFF. The CDR3 DNA reads TGTGCCACCAGCAGAGGTTACAGAGAGGAGGGGGAGCTGTTTTTT.

This chain uses TRBV19 with TRBJ2-2; D is uncertain. V shed 6 bases and J shed 5 bases, with 10 bases lying between them. CDR3 length: 13 amino acids. CDR1 is LNHDA, CDR2 SQIVND, per germline (reference sequence). This CDR3 is CASRQFITGELFF. Here the CDR3 DNA reads TGTGCCAGTAGGCAATTTATTACCGGGGAGCTGTTTTTT.

This chain joins TRBV28 and TRBJ2-6; TRBD1 agrees at 7 bases. J was trimmed by 4 bases and V by 3 bases; bases with no gene match: 12. The length of the CDR3 is 18 residues. Germline V gene data show CDR1 as MDHEN and CDR2 as SYDVKM. The CDR3 is CASSFPTGKFSGANVLTF. Written as DNA, the CDR3 is TGTGCCAGCAGTTTTCCGACAGGGAAGTTCTCCGGGGCCAACGTCCTGACTTTC.

The chain combines TRBV19 with TRBJ2-1; D ambiguous. Deletions cut 3 bases from V and 9 bases from J, with 9 bases between. CDR1 and CDR2 from the germline V gene are LNHDA and SQIVND (reference sequence). The CDR3 sequence is 12 residues long. The CDR3 is CASSIPAGEQFF. Here the CDR3 DNA reads TGTGCCAGTAGTATCCCTGCTGGTGAGCAGTTCTTC.

The chain recombines TRBV6-5 with TRBJ1-1; no clear D. There are 14 residues in the CDR3. The germline V and J ends were trimmed by 8 bases and 3 bases, with 16 bases remaining between them. Germline assignment: CDR1 MNHEY and CDR2 SVGAGI. The CDR3 DNA reads TGTGCCAGCCGGACCTCCCTAGGGTACACTGAAGCTTTCTTT. Translating gives CASRTSLGYTEAFF.

The chain couples TRBV1 to TRBJ2-5; TRBD2, the table's D call, was not compared with the DNA. TRBV1 is described as a pseudogene. The CDR3 spans 14 residues. This chain's CDR3 is CTSSQDGREETQYF. The DNA of the CDR3 is TGCACCAGCAGCCAAGACGGGAGGGAAGAGACCCAGTACTTC.

V gene TRBV4-2 combines with J gene TRBJ2-3; 7 nucleotides line up with TRBD2. The CDR3 is 14 residues long. CDR1 and CDR2 from the germline V gene are LGHNA and YNFKEQ. J lost 4 bases, V lost 1 base, and 2 bases had no gene match. CDR3 amino acids: CASSQGLAADTQYF. DNA of the CDR3: TGTGCCAGCAGCCAAGGACTAGCAGCAGATACGCAGTATTTT.

The chain employs TRBV9 and TRBJ2-1; D is uncertain. In germline, CDR1 is SGDLS, CDR2 YYNGEE. The CDR3 is made up of 15 amino acids. Trimming left V 0 bases short and J 0 bases short, with 7 bases between. DNA for the CDR3: TGTGCCAGCAGCGTAGGACCGACCTCCTACAATGAGCAGTTCTTC. Translated: CASSVGPTSYNEQFF.

The rearrangement links TRBV7-6 to TRBJ2-6; D is unresolved. The germline CDR1 and CDR2 sequences are SGHVS and FNYEAQ. This CDR3 is built from 13 residues. V was clipped by 5 bases and J by 2 bases, with 4 bases between them. CDR3 in amino acids: CASSPAGANVLTF. CDR3 nucleotides: TGTGCCAGCAGCCCCGCTGGGGCCAACGTCCTGACTTTC.

V and J are TRBV28 and TRBJ2-3, with a weak D call TRBD2 (7 bases). CDR3 length equals 12 residues. Germline CDR1 MDHEN, CDR2 SYDVKM. V was pared by 2 bases and J by 11 bases, with 11 bases between. CDR3 nucleotide sequence: TGTGCCAGCAGTTTAGAAGGGGGGGGGCAGTATTTT. Amino acids: CASSLEGGGQYF.

J is TRBJ2-3 and V is TRBV27; D is perhaps TRBD2 (6 bases). Germline assignment: CDR1 MNHEY and CDR2 SMNVEV (reference sequence). Trimming left V 7 bases short and J 1 base short, with 15 bases between. The CDR3 is 15 amino acids. DNA for the CDR3: TGTGCCAGCATCCCTCTAGCGCGGGGCACAGATACGCAGTATTTT. Its translation: CASIPLARGTDTQYF.

The V and J genes are TRBV7-9 and TRBJ2-5; possibly TRBD1 for D (6 bases). This CDR3 has 14 residues. The germline V and J ends were trimmed by 1 base and 7 bases, with 13 bases remaining between them. Per the germline V gene, CDR1 is SEHNR and CDR2 is FQNEAQ (reference sequence). This CDR3 reads CASSLEAGVGTQYF. DNA for the CDR3: TGTGCCAGCAGCTTAGAGGCAGGGGTCGGGACCCAGTACTTC.

This clone appeared a single time. This chain joins TRBV2 and TRBJ2-7; TRBD2 aligns across 10 bases. There are 16 residues in the CDR3. V lost 6 bases to trimming and J lost 1 base; unmatched junction nucleotides: 9. Germline-derived CDR1 and CDR2 are SNHLY and FYNNEI. This CDR3 reads CASRQTGLADSYEQYF. The DNA of the CDR3 is TGTGCCAGCAGGCAGACAGGACTAGCGGATTCCTACGAGCAGTACTTC.

The V and J genes are TRBV19 and TRBJ2-1, with 8 nucleotides matching TRBD2. CDR1 is LNHDA, CDR2 SQIVND, per germline (reference sequence). The CDR3 has 13 residues. The junction had 4 bases not matched to a gene; V was cut back by 0 bases and J by 12 bases. The CDR3 sequence: CASSIEGTRRQFF. In DNA form, the CDR3 reads TGTGCCAGTAGTATAGAAGGGACTAGGAGGCAGTTCTTC.

The V call is TRBV21-1, the J call TRBJ1-5; the table gives TRBD1 as D, unverified against the DNA. TRBV21-1 has pseudogene status. The CDR3 is 17 residues long. The CDR3 protein is CASSKGSDRYSNQPQHF. DNA of the CDR3: TGTGCCAGCAGCAAAGGATCGGACAGATATAGCAATCAGCCCCAGCATTTT.

V gene TRBV21-1 combines with J gene TRBJ2-2. TRBV21-1 is recorded as a pseudogene. The CDR3 sequence is 13 residues long. The CDR3 nucleotides read TGTGCCAGCAGCAAAGGACACACCGGGGAGCTGTTTTTT. This encodes CASSKGHTGELFF.

This clone appeared a few times. The CDR3 DNA is TGTGCCAGCAGTTTGCGGTATATGGCCCAGCATTTT. Residues: CASSLRYMAQHF. The V and J genes are TRBV28 and TRBJ1-5, with no clear D. V gave up 3 bases and J gave up 11 bases, with 11 bases separating them. The CDR3 consists of 12 residues. Germline V CDR1 and CDR2: MDHEN, SYDVKM.

The chain combines TRBV5-6 with TRBJ1-6; 8 bases map to TRBD1. V lost 4 bases to trimming and J lost 8 bases; unmatched junction nucleotides: 8. This CDR3 has 15 residues. The germline V gene encodes CDR1 SGHDT and CDR2 YYEEEE. The CDR3 DNA reads TGTGCCAGCAGCGTAGTGGGACAGGTGGATTCACCCCTCCACTTT. Translated: CASSVVGQVDSPLHF.

This chain joins TRBV30 and TRBJ2-2; D unclear. This CDR3 comprises 13 residues. Germline values: CDR1 GTSNPN, CDR2 SVGIG (reference sequence). Trimming shortened V by 1 base and J by 0 bases, and 3 bases separated the two germline ends. In nucleotides, the CDR3 is TGTGCCTGGAGTGCTTCGAACACCGGGGAGCTGTTTTTT. Translated: CAWSASNTGELFF. The full variable domain, its missing parts supplied by reference TRBV30 and TRBJ2-2, is SQTIHQWPATLVQPVGSPLSLECTVEGTSNPNLYWYRQAAGRGLQLLFYSVGIGQISSEVPQNLSASRPQDRQFILSSKKLLLSDSGFYLCAWSASNTGELFFGEGSRLTVL.

As regards this clone: One end of the junction varies from germline; a read error may be responsible. In DNA, the CDR3 is TGCAGTGCTAGCATAGATACGCAGTATTTT. It specifies CSASIDTQYF. The V call is TRBV20-1, the J call TRBJ2-3; the D is unclear. The CDR3 length is 10 residues. Per germline, CDR1 DFQATT and CDR2 SNEGSKA (reference sequence).

The gene calls are TRBV4-1 and TRBJ1-1; D ambiguous. CDR1 and CDR2 (germline): MGHRA, YSYEKL. V was pared by 4 bases and J by 3 bases, with 15 bases between. The CDR3 length is 15 residues. The CDR3 is CASSPASGSDTEAFF. DNA of the CDR3: TGCGCCAGCAGCCCCGCGTCGGGGTCGGACACTGAAGCTTTCTTT.

This clone was found once. This chain links TRBV2 with TRBJ2-7, with TRBD2 matching 10 bases. The CDR3 is 14 residues long. V gave up 4 bases and J gave up 3 bases; unmatched junction bases: 3. Germline V lookup: CDR1 SNHLY, CDR2 FYNNEI. The DNA of the CDR3 is TGTGCCAGCAGTGGGGTAGCGGGAGGCTACGAGCAGTACTTC. Translating gives CASSGVAGGYEQYF.

Of note for this clone: Other nucleotide sequences in the sample specify the same CDR3. The gene calls are TRBV28 and TRBJ1-3; D perhaps matches TRBD1 (5 bases). V lost 5 bases to trimming and J lost 3 bases, with 11 bases between them. The germline V gene has CDR1 MDHEN and CDR2 SYDVKM. The CDR3 totals 14 residues. The CDR3 DNA sequence: TGTGCCAGCAGTGGGGGGGGACTTGGAAACACCATATATTTT. This gives the protein CASSGGGLGNTIYF.

The chain has TRBV14 and TRBJ1-1, with D hard to call. CDR3 size: 13 residues. The V end was cut by 1 base, the J end by 10 bases, with 13 bases between. Germline V CDR1 and CDR2: SGHDN, FVKESK. CDR3 DNA sequence: TGTGCCAGCAGCCAAGGTGGACCCAGTGGAGCTTTCTTT. Translated: CASSQGGPSGAFF. Supplemented by reference TRBV14 and TRBJ1-1, the full variable domain reads EAGVTQFPSHSVIEKGQTVTLRCDPISGHDNLYWYRRVMGKEIKFLLHFVKESKQDESGMPNNRFLAERTGGTYSTLKVQPAELEDSGVYFCASSQGGPSGAFFGQGTRLTVV.

This chain uses TRBV27 with TRBJ2-2, with 14 bases aligning to TRBD2. Germline V gene sequence: CDR1 MNHEY, CDR2 SMNVEV (reference sequence). V lost 8 bases, J lost 8 bases, and 19 bases stayed unmatched. The CDR3 consists of 19 residues. Here the CDR3 DNA reads TGTGCCAGCCTGGGGACAGGGCTTGGGACTAGCGGGAGTCGAGGGGAGCTGTTTTTT. Protein: CASLGTGLGTSGSRGELFF.

This chain uses TRBV28 with TRBJ2-2; 10 bases fit TRBD1. Germline loops: CDR1 MDHEN, CDR2 SYDVKM. The ends lost 7 bases at V and 3 bases at J; junction bases unmatched: 8. This CDR3 is 16 amino acids long. CDR3 amino acids: CASTLRQGADTGELFF. The CDR3 DNA sequence: TGTGCCAGCACCTTGCGACAGGGGGCGGACACCGGGGAGCTGTTTTTT.

V is TRBV12-5 and J is TRBJ2-1; TRBD2 matches 14 bases. This CDR3 has 19 amino acids. V trimming: 4 bases; J trimming: 0 bases; junction bases outside the gene matches: 8. The germline V gene encodes CDR1 LGHNT and CDR2 FRNRAP. CDR3 region: CASGSRLAGGPSSYNEQFF. In DNA, the CDR3 is TGTGCTAGTGGTTCCCGACTAGCGGGAGGGCCAAGCTCCTACAATGAGCAGTTCTTC.

V and J are TRBV4-1 and TRBJ2-1; D is perhaps TRBD2 (7 bases). The V gene's germline CDR1 is MGHRA and CDR2 YSYEKL. Trimming took off 0 bases at V and 7 bases at J, with 22 bases between the two ends. CDR3 length equals 18 residues. The CDR3 DNA reads as TGCGCCAGCAGCCAAGATCCCGATAGGCGGGGGAGGGGGAATGAGCAGTTCTTC. This translates into CASSQDPDRRGRGNEQFF.

The chain employs TRBV6-5 and TRBJ2-1, with D possibly TRBD2 on 6 matching bases. Germline assignment: CDR1 MNHEY and CDR2 SVGAGI. The CDR3 is made up of 11 amino acids. The CDR3 DNA reads TGTGCAACCACGGGGGACAATGAGCAGTTCTTC. Translated, it gives CATTGDNEQFF.

The chain couples TRBV4-2 to TRBJ2-1, with 11 positions matching TRBD2. CDR1 LGHNA and CDR2 YNFKEQ come from the germline V gene. The CDR3 runs to 16 residues. J gave up 7 bases and V 1 base, and 6 bases lay outside the gene matches. CDR3 sequence: CASSQGGLAVSNEQFF. CDR3 nucleotides: TGTGCCAGCAGCCAAGGGGGACTAGCGGTTAGTAATGAGCAGTTCTTC.